These T cell receptor beta chains were read from a single sample in a study of shared clonotypes between healthy human individuals. Assay: immunoSEQ multiplex PCR; the TCRdb copy retains only in-frame clones and omits some. Of hundreds of thousands of clones listed, roughly four fifths are singletons. Sequencing was performed on PBMCs. All receptors come from a woman aged 40 to 50 in good health. Some clones in this sample may be carry-over from other donors' samples. The CDR3 runs from the conserved cysteine through the conserved F or W.

TRBV2	TRBJ2-1	CASSEGVGLAGEQFF
TRBV28	TRBJ1-5	CASSFAIRVQPQHF
TRBV28	TRBJ2-7	CASSLPDRVSYEQYF
TRBV10-2	TRBJ1-2	CASSEASRSGGYTF
TRBV7-9	TRBJ2-5	CASSNRGETQYF
TRBV6-1	TRBJ2-5	CANSDGAQETQYF
TRBV7-2	TRBJ1-4	CASSARGGRNEKLFF
TRBV10-3	TRBJ2-7	CAISEGLALRYEQYF
TRBV4-2	TRBJ2-3	CASSQIEGGSRGTDTQYF
TRBV28	TRBJ2-1	CASSVTSAYSYNEQFF
TRBV5-1	TRBJ1-2	CASSITGYYGYTF
TRBV4-2	TRBJ2-7	CASSQLGASGSYEQYF
TRBV5-5	TRBJ2-7	CASSLTLPPSYEQYF
TRBV19	TRBJ2-3	CASSIKGQTLDTQYF
TRBV2	TRBJ1-5	CASSGTGNQPQHF
TRBV10-1	TRBJ2-3	CASSADRPSGTDTQYF
TRBV10-1	TRBJ2-1	CASSESRGLAGLGEQFF
TRBV6-1	TRBJ1-2	CASSLQSGNNYGYTF
TRBV27	TRBJ2-1	CASSLSSLAGFNEQFF
TRBV2	TRBJ1-1	CASSEAGGGKAFF
TRBV5-1	TRBJ2-3	CASSLVPIPSTDTQYF
TRBV27	TRBJ1-2	CASSLFPPTYGYTF
TRBV4-3	TRBJ2-3	CASSQDERASTDTQYF
TRBV27	TRBJ1-5	CASSIRYRGFGNQPQHF
TRBV7-3	TRBJ2-1	CASSPYLGEAYNEQFF
TRBV5-1	TRBJ2-3	CASSLLPGLKSTDTQYF
TRBV30	TRBJ2-1	CAWSPGTAYKYNEQFF
TRBV18	TRBJ1-1	CASSPPRTGTVDTEAFF
TRBV11-2	TRBJ2-2	CASSLSATGELFF
TRBV19	TRBJ2-1	CASSIRPGQSAYNEQFF
TRBV21-1	TRBJ2-1	CASSKFLPGLAGPSSYNEQFF
TRBV27	TRBJ1-5	CASPRQARLYSNQPQHF
TRBV2	TRBJ2-5	CASMGRGAGETQYF
TRBV7-9	TRBJ2-2	CASSFVYITGELFF
TRBV28	TRBJ1-5	CASSFLLANQPQHF
TRBV29-1	TRBJ2-5	CSVVPFRKGPAETQYF
TRBV15	TRBJ1-4	CATSRGRWAGGEKLFF
TRBV7-3	TRBJ2-1	CASSLTDRGGNEQFF
TRBV12-2	TRBJ1-4	CASRLDRGAVWLFF
TRBV7-8	TRBJ2-1	CASSLGSGTYNEQFF
TRBV27	TRBJ1-1	CASPEWGGNTEAFF
TRBV9	TRBJ2-7	CASSVEPISYEQYF
TRBV5-4	TRBJ2-5	CASRSQKAGAETQYF
TRBV28	TRBJ2-5	CASRQLATETQYF
TRBV7-3	TRBJ2-7	CASSMGPGGYEQYF
TRBV7-2	TRBJ2-5	CASSFNQGETQYF